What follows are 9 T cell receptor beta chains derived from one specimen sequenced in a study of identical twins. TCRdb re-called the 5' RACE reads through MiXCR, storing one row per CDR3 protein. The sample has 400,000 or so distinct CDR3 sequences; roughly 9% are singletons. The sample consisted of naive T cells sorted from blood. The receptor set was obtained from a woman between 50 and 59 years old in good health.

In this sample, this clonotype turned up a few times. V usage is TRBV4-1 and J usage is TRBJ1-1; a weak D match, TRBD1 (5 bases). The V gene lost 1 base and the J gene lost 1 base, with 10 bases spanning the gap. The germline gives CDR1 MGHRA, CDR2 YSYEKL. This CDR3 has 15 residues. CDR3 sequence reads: CASSQVLTGNTEAFF. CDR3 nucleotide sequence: TGCGCCAGCAGCCAAGTGTTAACAGGGAACACTGAAGCTTTCTTT.

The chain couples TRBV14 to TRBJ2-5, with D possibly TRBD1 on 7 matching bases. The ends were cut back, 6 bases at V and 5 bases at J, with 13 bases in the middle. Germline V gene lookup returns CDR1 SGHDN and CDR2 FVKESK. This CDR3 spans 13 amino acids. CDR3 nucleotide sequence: TGTGCCAGCAGAGAACAGGGGAGGGAGACCCAGTACTTC. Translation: CASREQGRETQYF.

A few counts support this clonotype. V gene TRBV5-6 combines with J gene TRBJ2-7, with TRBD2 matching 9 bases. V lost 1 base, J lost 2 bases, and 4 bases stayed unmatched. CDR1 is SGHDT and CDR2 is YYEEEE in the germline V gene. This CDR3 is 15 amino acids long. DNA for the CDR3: TGTGCCAGCAGCTTGAGGGCTAGCGGGACCTACGAGCAGTACGTC. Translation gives CASSLRASGTYEQYV.

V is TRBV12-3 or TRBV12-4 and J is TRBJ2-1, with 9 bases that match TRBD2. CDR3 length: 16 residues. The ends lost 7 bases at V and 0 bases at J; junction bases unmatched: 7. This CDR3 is CASNPTSGHSYNEQFF. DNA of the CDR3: TGTGCCAGCAACCCGACTAGCGGACACTCCTACAATGAGCAGTTCTTC.

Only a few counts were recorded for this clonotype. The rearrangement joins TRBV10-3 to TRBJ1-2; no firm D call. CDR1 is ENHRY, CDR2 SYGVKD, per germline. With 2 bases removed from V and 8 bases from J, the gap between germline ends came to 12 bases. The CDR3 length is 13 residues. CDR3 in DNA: TGTGCCATCAGTGAGAGGACCTTAGCGGGCTACACCTTC. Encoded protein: CAISERTLAGYTF.

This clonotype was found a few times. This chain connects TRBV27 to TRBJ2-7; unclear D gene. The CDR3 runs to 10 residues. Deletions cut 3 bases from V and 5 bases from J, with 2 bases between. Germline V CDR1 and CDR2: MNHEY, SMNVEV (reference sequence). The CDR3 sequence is CASSFHEQYV. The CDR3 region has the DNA TGTGCCAGCAGTTTCCACGAGCAGTACGTC.

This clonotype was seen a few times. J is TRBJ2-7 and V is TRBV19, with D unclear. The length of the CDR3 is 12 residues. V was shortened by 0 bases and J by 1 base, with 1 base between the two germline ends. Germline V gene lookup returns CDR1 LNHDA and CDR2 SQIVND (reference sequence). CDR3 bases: TGTGCCAGTAGTATAGATTCCTACGAGCAGTACTTC. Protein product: CASSIDSYEQYF.

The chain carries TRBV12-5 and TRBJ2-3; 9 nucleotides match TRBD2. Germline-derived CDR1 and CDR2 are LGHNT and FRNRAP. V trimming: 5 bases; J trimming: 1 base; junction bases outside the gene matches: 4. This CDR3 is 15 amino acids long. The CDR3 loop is CASGLSGSGTDTQYF. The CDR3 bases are TGTGCTAGTGGTCTTAGCGGGAGTGGCACAGATACGCAGTATTTT.

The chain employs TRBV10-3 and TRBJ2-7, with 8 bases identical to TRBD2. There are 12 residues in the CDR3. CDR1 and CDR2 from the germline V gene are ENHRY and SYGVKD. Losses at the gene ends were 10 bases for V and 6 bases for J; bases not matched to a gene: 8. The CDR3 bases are TGTGCCAGACCATTAGCGGGACTCGAGCAGTACGTC. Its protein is CARPLAGLEQYV.